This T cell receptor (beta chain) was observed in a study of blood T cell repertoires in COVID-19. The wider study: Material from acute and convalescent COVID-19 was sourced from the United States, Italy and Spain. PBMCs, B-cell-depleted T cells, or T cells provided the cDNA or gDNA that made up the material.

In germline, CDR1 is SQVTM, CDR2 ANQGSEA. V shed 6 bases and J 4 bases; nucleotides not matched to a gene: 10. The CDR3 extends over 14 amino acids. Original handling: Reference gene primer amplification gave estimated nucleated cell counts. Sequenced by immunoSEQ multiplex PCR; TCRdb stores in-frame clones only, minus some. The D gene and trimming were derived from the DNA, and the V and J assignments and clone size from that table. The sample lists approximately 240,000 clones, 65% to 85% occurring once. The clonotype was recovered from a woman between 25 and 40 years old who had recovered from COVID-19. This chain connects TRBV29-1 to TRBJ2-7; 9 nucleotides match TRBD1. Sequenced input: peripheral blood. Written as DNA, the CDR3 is TGCAGCGTAGTTCCGGGACAGGGAAGGTACGAGCAGTACTTC. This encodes CSVVPGQGRYEQYF.